A selection of T cell receptor beta chains follows, all from one sample in a study of blood T cell repertoires in COVID-19. Libraries were prepared by immunoSEQ multiplex PCR; TCRdb keeps only in-frame clonotypes and omits some of them. The profile shows fewer than 250,000 clones, about 82% of them singletons. The sample was peripheral blood. Receptor source: a woman of 80 years or more with acute or convalescent COVID-19. The CDR3 runs from the conserved cysteine through the conserved F or W. Fields, in order: D gene, clone size, J gene, V gene, CDR3 protein, CDR3 DNA. The D gene is left open where the match is weak. Size tells how often a clone was seen (once, few, many) or the class of an expanded clone, and some rows leave it out.

>TRBD1|-|TRBJ1-4|TRBV6-5
CASSPRDSNEKLFF
TGTGCCAGCAGTCCCCGGGACAGCAATGAAAAACTGTTTTTT
>-|-|TRBJ1-3|TRBV9
CASSPRVGNSGNTIYF
TGTGCCAGCAGCCCCAGGGTCGGTAACTCTGGAAACACCATATATTTT
>TRBD1|-|TRBJ1-6|TRBV5-1
CASSLRDRDNSPLHF
TGCGCCAGCAGCTTAAGGGACAGGGATAATTCACCCCTCCACTTT
>TRBD1|-|TRBJ2-3|TRBV7-6
CASSLTQGSTDTQYF
TGTGCCAGCAGCTTAACACAGGGGAGCACAGATACGCAGTATTTT
>TRBD2|-|TRBJ2-5|TRBV11-3
CASSLTGGKTQYF
TGTGCCAGCAGCTTAACGGGGGGGAAGACCCAGTACTTC
>-|-|TRBJ2-5|TRBV5-1
CASSLGLAGQETQYF
TGCGCCAGCAGCTTGGGCCTAGCCGGCCAAGAGACCCAGTACTTC
>TRBD1|-|TRBJ2-7|TRBV28
CASRYPTGETYEQYF
TGTGCCAGCAGATACCCGACAGGGGAGACCTACGAGCAGTACTTC
>TRBD2|-|TRBJ2-1|TRBV19
CASSIIAGVPIYNEQFF
TGTGCCAGTAGTATTATAGCGGGAGTACCCATCTACAATGAGCAGTTCTTC
>-|-|TRBJ1-1|TRBV6-5
CASSYSKQQNTEAFF
TGTGCCAGCAGTTACTCGAAACAGCAGAACACTGAAGCTTTCTTT
>-|-|TRBJ1-2|TRBV29-1
CSVDVRAGGIEYGYTF
TGCAGCGTTGACGTTCGTGCGGGGGGCATAGAATATGGCTACACCTTC
>-|-|TRBJ1-1|TRBV10-3
CAISTQGGTEAFF
TGTGCCATCAGTACCCAGGGAGGCACTGAAGCTTTCTTT
>TRBD2|-|TRBJ2-1|TRBV3-1/TRBV3-2
CASSQELAGGPGSFF
TGTGCCAGCAGCCAAGAACTAGCGGGAGGGCCAGGGAGTTTCTTC
>-|few|TRBJ2-7|TRBV28
CASSTSRFGGDF
TGTGCCAGCAGTACCTCGCGGTTCGGAGGGGACTTC
>TRBD1|-|TRBJ1-4|TRBV6-5
CASSPAGGAWEKLFF
TGTGCCAGCAGCCCAGCAGGGGGCGCTTGGGAAAAACTGTTTTTT
>-|-|TRBJ2-7|TRBV5-4
CASSLDAGSNEQYF
TGTGCCAGCAGCTTAGATGCAGGGTCGAACGAGCAGTACTTC
>TRBD1|-|TRBJ2-3|TRBV7-2
CASSRDSLGTDTQYF
TGTGCCAGCAGCCGGGACAGCCTTGGCACAGATACGCAGTATTTT
>TRBD1|-|TRBJ2-7|TRBV18
CASSPPVTGAYEQYF
TGTGCCAGCTCACCACCGGTTACAGGGGCCTACGAGCAGTACTTC
>-|-|TRBJ1-2|TRBV4-1
CASSLRTELGYTF
TGCGCCAGCAGCCTGAGGACAGAACTAGGCTACACCTTC
>-|-|TRBJ1-2|TRBV27
CASTPSWTENYGYTF
TGTGCCAGCACTCCTTCATGGACAGAAAACTATGGCTACACCTTC
>TRBD2|-|TRBJ2-7|TRBV20-1
CSASGLAGAPSSYEQYF
TGCAGTGCTAGTGGGCTAGCGGGAGCCCCCAGCTCCTACGAGCAGTACTTC
>TRBD1|-|TRBJ1-5|TRBV7-2
CASSPPDRGFQPQHF
TGTGCCAGCAGTCCCCCGGACAGGGGATTCCAGCCCCAGCATTTT
>TRBD1|-|TRBJ2-7|TRBV6-5
CASSYSDRGYEQYF
TGTGCCAGCAGTTACTCGGACAGGGGTTACGAGCAGTACTTC
>-|-|TRBJ2-3|TRBV6-4
CASSGDLNTQYF
TGTGCCAGCAGTGGGGACTTAAATACGCAGTATTTT
>-|-|TRBJ1-2|TRBV19
CASSPYRGNRYGYTF
TGTGCCAGTAGCCCGTACCGGGGGAATAGGTATGGCTACACCTTC
>TRBD2|-|TRBJ2-1|TRBV30
CALRGGVRNNEQFF
TGTGCCCTGCGGGGGGGAGTTAGAAACAATGAGCAGTTCTTC
>-|-|TRBJ1-2|TRBV3-1/TRBV3-2
CASSQQGRDYGYTF
TGTGCCAGCAGCCAACAGGGGAGGGACTATGGCTACACCTTC
>TRBD2|-|TRBJ2-2|TRBV7-3
CASSLTPSGLAGGGGELFF
TGTGCCAGCAGCTTAACCCCCTCGGGACTAGCGGGAGGCGGCGGGGAGCTGTTTTTT
>-|-|TRBJ1-2|TRBV7-9
CASSLDSFYGYTF
TGTGCCAGCAGCTTAGACAGTTTTTATGGCTACACCTTC
>TRBD1|-|TRBJ1-5|TRBV7-2
CASSLGTGIQPQHF
TGTGCCAGCAGCCTCGGGACAGGGATTCAGCCCCAGCATTTT
>TRBD1|-|TRBJ1-6|TRBV19
CASSIGTGAFSDSPLHF
TGTGCCAGTAGTATCGGGACAGGGGCCTTTTCGGATTCACCCCTCCACTTT
>TRBD2|-|TRBJ2-1|TRBV3-1/TRBV3-2
CASRRTSGDYEQFF
TGTGCCAGCAGAAGGACTAGCGGCGACTATGAGCAGTTCTTC
>-|-|TRBJ1-1|TRBV12-3/TRBV12-4
CASSPRQYTEAFF
TGTGCCAGCAGTCCTCGACAGTACACTGAAGCTTTCTTT
>-|-|TRBJ2-5|TRBV11-3
CASSTTVQETQYF
TGTGCCAGCAGCACGACAGTCCAAGAGACCCAGTACTTC
>-|-|TRBJ1-1|TRBV5-4
CASSLDGPMNTEAFF
TGTGCCAGCAGCTTGGATGGCCCCATGAACACTGAAGCTTTCTTT
>TRBD1|-|TRBJ2-7|TRBV14
CASSPGQGNARDEQYF
TGTGCCAGCAGCCCGGGACAGGGGAATGCGCGGGACGAGCAGTACTTC
>-|few|TRBJ2-1|TRBV6-5
CASSPGSYNEQFF
TGTGCCAGCAGTCCAGGGTCCTACAATGAGCAGTTCTTC
>-|once|TRBJ1-6|TRBV27
CASSLEQGLKNSPLHF
TGTGCCAGCAGTTTAGAACAGGGTCTTAAGAATTCACCCCTCCACTTT
>TRBD2|-|TRBJ2-1|TRBV29-1
CSVEPLAGAGEQFF
TGCAGCGTTGAACCCCTAGCGGGAGCGGGTGAGCAGTTCTTC
>-|-|TRBJ1-5|TRBV5-1
CASSLTSGSDQPQHF
TGCGCCAGCAGCCTGACTTCAGGGTCGGATCAGCCCCAGCATTTT
>TRBD1|-|TRBJ1-1|TRBV29-1
CSAGTGANTEAFF
TGCAGCGCTGGGACAGGGGCCAACACTGAAGCTTTCTTT
>-|-|TRBJ2-3|TRBV4-3
CASSQGFGGGPFNTDTQYF
TGCGCCAGCAGCCAGGGATTTGGGGGGGGGCCTTTTAATACAGATACGCAGTATTTT